This entry is about one TCR beta chain. The specificity of this receptor is unknown. The input lacks base qualities; no much larger clone sits a single base away. Libraries were constructed by the immunoSEQ multiplex PCR assay. A mixture of 60 forward primers for TCR Vbeta segments and 13 reverse primers for TCR Jbeta segments was used in the multiplex PCR. The CDR3 region of rearranged TCR beta genes was amplified from genomic DNA with a multiplex PCR assay. The amplified TCR beta libraries were sequenced on the Illumina HiSeq System as 87-base-pair reads. The authors' pipeline ran thus. In a later analysis, 77 million or so unique TCR beta chains were counted across the approximately 670 repertoires, and approximately 11 million of these chains were shared by at least two donors. To remove PCR and sequencing errors, raw reads were error-corrected and collapsed into unique sequences using a nearest-neighbor algorithm that merged closely related sequences. To assign V, D and J gene segments, CDR3 sequences were aligned to IMGT reference sequences. For a sequence to be retained, a match of at least six nucleotides was required to both a V gene segment and a J gene segment. Rearrangements were classified as productive when the CDR3 lacked stop codons and remained in frame with V and J, and all other rearrangements were classified as non-productive. Following IMGT convention, CDR3 was defined as the stretch from the second conserved V-encoded cysteine up to the conserved J-encoded phenylalanine. The earlier analysis of 587 of the donors excluded sequences that lacked an unambiguous match to a single V gene segment. An earlier analysis of 450 to 650 of the donors called V segments functional above 56.7% productive rearrangements and segregating when the between-donor standard deviation exceeded 5%. A statistical classification framework was developed to diagnose cytomegalovirus status using the catalog of TCR beta chain sequences. In a later analysis, V and J genes were assigned by comparing TCR nucleotide sequences against IMGT/GENE-DB human TR gene sequences. The TCRdist pipeline was used in a later analysis to assign CDR3 sequences and most-parsimonious VDJ recombination scenarios. A later analysis defined each TCR beta chain by its CDR3 amino acid sequence plus V-gene family, and excluded reads lacking a unique V-gene family. In a later analysis, a few hundred highly shared, low-generation-probability nucleotide sequences were removed to address suspected cross-contamination and a sequencing artifact. For each public chain, a later analysis derived a clonal expansion index from normalized ranks of inferred template counts within each repertoire. Generation probabilities in a later analysis came from a VDJ recombination model fitted to out-of-frame rearrangements, and those results were checked against IGoR. Hypergeometric tests were used in a later analysis to score TCR-TCR, TCR-HLA and TCR-CMV co-occurrence, with a repertoire-size bias correction applied to the TCR pairs. A later analysis estimated false discovery rates by permuting HLA or CMV assignments 20 times. In a later analysis, co-occurring TCRs were grouped using DBSCAN, and TCRdist sequence similarity was added for clustering within HLA-allele-positive subsets. Co-occurrence clustering excluded repertoires with fewer than 30,000 or more than 120,000 public chains, plus five with anomalous nucleotide sharing. TCRdb's version of the immuneACCESS table is confined to in-frame rearrangements and falls short of the full clone set. An unresolved V gene accounts for under half of the shortfall where checked; the remainder is of unknown origin. V and J calls and clone size follow that table, whereas D and trimming were derived from the DNA. The sample includes about 120,000 clones, with roughly 9% observed a single time. In total, the top ten clones hold around 6% of the sample.

The CDR3 has 15 amino acids, counting the end cysteine and phenylalanine. Left in the record is the CDR3 DNA by itself, 45 bases read in frame from the first base. Trimming costs V 4 bases and J 4 bases, and their ends lie 14 bases apart. For CDR1 and CDR2, the germline V gene lists SGDLS and YYNGEE. This specimen belongs to a study of cytomegalovirus exposure and HLA in healthy donors (dated by TCRdb to between 2016 and 2019). Study-level background: An earlier analysis of roughly 610 of the donors reported about 300 Gb of sequence data and around 100 million unique TCR beta sequences obtained from around 190 million T cells. Approximately 300 gigabases of sequencing data and 91 million or so unique TCR sequences made up an early release that covered several hundred HLA-typed donors. Of the roughly 400 genotyped donors, 65% to 90% fell in the genetic ancestry cluster associated with self-reported Caucasian donors. The study was designed to test whether signatures of past pathogen exposure could be identified by cataloging public T cell receptors. Using immunosequencing, the study profiled T cell repertoires from around 670 subjects and related those repertoires to cytomegalovirus serostatus. A separate validation cohort of approximately 130 different subjects was used in addition to the approximately 610-subject first cohort. To predict cytomegalovirus infection status, the study combined high-throughput TCR immunosequencing, statistical association of individual TCRs with disease status, and machine learning. In a later analysis, previously published TCR beta repertoires from hundreds of donors were re-analyzed and high-resolution HLA genotyping was added so that TCR occurrence patterns could be studied. In the later analysis, no new phenotypic data were used to find candidate immune exposures; instead, reliance was placed on TCR beta sequences and their occurrence across donors. An earlier analysis of 587 of the donors applied high-throughput TCR beta sequencing to assess whether each TCR beta V gene segment acted as functional or pseudogenic. Donor age, sex, ethnicity and CMV serostatus were collected together with the repertoire data. Genome-wide SNP genotypes for about 60% of the roughly 670 donors were used in a later genetic analysis, which treated that subset as a discovery cohort. All discovery cohort repertoires had been generated on a single sequencing platform. HLA typing included class I and class II loci at four-digit resolution. The number of donors typed differed by locus, with 629-630 for A, B, C, DRB1 and DQB1, 522 for DQA1, 600 to 610 for DPA1, and around 450 for DPB1. Roughly 5 DR-DQ haplotypes were handled as single units for association and clustering because linkage in the cohort was strong. Among about 400 genotyped donors of the cohort, an average of about 220,000 unique TCR beta nucleotide sequences was sequenced per donor, of which roughly 18% were non-productive. Findings and caveats that apply to the study as a whole: A further reported finding was that TCR beta sequences accurately predicted the HLA-A and HLA-B alleles for most subjects in the first cohort. The 87-base-pair reads could not distinguish some IMGT-functional V segments, including TRBV6-2 and TRBV6-3, so those segments were excluded. In an earlier analysis of 587 of the donors, most TCR beta V segments were observed in productive rearrangements about 87% or about 30% of the time, broadly matching IMGT annotations. A later analysis associated about 17,000 TCR beta sequences with specific HLA alleles at a false discovery rate of 0.05. The only immune exposure information available for the cohort was CMV serostatus. Several of the top co-occurrence clusters appeared to be linked to parvovirus B19, influenza, CMV and Epstein-Barr virus, according to a later analysis. In a later analysis, HLA-associated TCR beta chains showed more clonal expansion and lower generation probabilities than non-associated chains that were equally common. A cluster of highly shared sequence variants was judged likely to be a technical artifact of the sequencing pipeline. Roughly uniform sequencing depth across donors was assumed in presence/absence analyses, although this assumption may not hold. A few of the identified cytomegalovirus-associated TCR beta chains were confirmed in vitro to be specific for cytomegalovirus antigens. Most TCR sequences were seen in very few donors, while some public TCRs were found in many individuals. A later genetic analysis associated a missense DCLRE1C variant with V-gene and J-gene trimming of TCR beta chains, and an independent cohort replicated the association. In a later analysis, the rate of TCR association differed among HLA loci, with DRB1 alleles having the most associated TCRs and HLA-C alleles having the fewest. Assigning TCR associations to individual alleles was difficult when HLA alleles, especially DR and DQ, strongly co-occurred. The classifier was reported to diagnose cytomegalovirus status with high specificity and sensitivity in both the original and validation cohorts. Compared with the approximately 700-donor mean, donors in an Asian-associated ancestry cluster had fewer N-insertions in productive TCRs, according to a later genetic analysis. In the study, 150 to 200 TCR beta chains were listed as associated with cytomegalovirus. The cohort was sequenced for TCR beta chains only, and without alpha or paired-chain data the features that could be detected were limited. The authors suggested that the approach could potentially be extended to other disease states and immunological phenotypes. Because counts were too low, some 17 rarely observed V segments, including chromosome 9 orphons, were left out of the earlier analysis of a few hundred of the donors. Most CMV-associated TCR beta chains appeared to be HLA-restricted in a later analysis, and the HLA associations seemed to be driven largely by CMV exposure. Because HLA typing was missing for some donors at each locus, association tests included only the typed subset. Linkage disequilibrium might explain the correlated functional status among segregating V segments, but an unknown experimental factor could not be excluded.

The cohort was made up of 666 healthy bone marrow donors. All cohort members were sampled while nominally healthy, although unrecorded immune exposures were likely present. The donor tested CMV seropositive and was one of the 289 seropositive cohort members. Each donor provided a peripheral blood sample, and peripheral blood mononuclear cells were used for TCR beta sequencing. The Qiagen DNeasy Blood Extraction Kit was used to extract genomic DNA from the blood cell samples. The sample taken for sequencing was PBMCs. This receptor was taken from a woman aged 35 to 49 in good health and CMV-seropositive. This sequence uses TRBV9 and TRBJ2-2; tentative D gene TRBD1, with 6 bases matching. The CDR3 protein is CASSLTGLVTGELFF. The nucleotide sequence reads as follows: TGTGCCAGCAGCCTCACAGGGTTGGTCACCGGGGAGCTGTTTTTT.